Below, 2 T cell receptor beta chains from the same sample are listed, as sequenced in a study of T cells after yellow fever vaccination. TCRdb re-analysed the 5' RACE reads in MiXCR, keeping a single row per CDR3 protein. The sample lists some 260,000 distinct CDR3 sequences, about 5.2% occurring once. The specimen was CD4+ T cells sorted from PBMCs, collected on the day of the yellow fever booster vaccination. Receptors were obtained from a man between 18 and 29 years old who received the YFV17D yellow fever vaccine.

The table lists this clonotype with many counts. V usage is TRBV6-2 or TRBV6-3 and J usage is TRBJ2-1; weak D call: TRBD1 (6 bases). This CDR3 is 15 amino acids long. Germline V gene lookup returns CDR1 MNHEY and CDR2 SVGEGT. Trimming shortened V by 5 bases and J by 1 base, and 12 bases separated the two germline ends. The CDR3, as DNA: TGTGCCAGCAGTGGGTTGAGGGGGTCCTACAATGAGCAGTTCTTC. Amino acids: CASSGLRGSYNEQFF.

This clonotype was observed a few times. The chain is built from TRBV5-1 and TRBJ2-1; maybe TRBD2 (6 bases). Germline V gene sequence: CDR1 SGHRS, CDR2 YFSETQ. The CDR3 consists of 14 residues. V was clipped by 2 bases and J by 7 bases, with 13 bases between them. Written as DNA, the CDR3 is TGCGCCAGCAGCTTCGGCGGGGATTTGAATGAGCAGTTCTTC. Translation: CASSFGGDLNEQFF. Together with reference TRBV5-1 and TRBJ2-1, the CDR3 gives the full variable domain: KAGVTQTPRYLIKTRGQQVTLSCSPISGHRSVSWYQQTPGQGLQFLFEYFSETQRNKGNFPGRFSGRQFSNSRSEMNVSTLELGDSALYLCASSFGGDLNEQFFGPGTRLTVL.